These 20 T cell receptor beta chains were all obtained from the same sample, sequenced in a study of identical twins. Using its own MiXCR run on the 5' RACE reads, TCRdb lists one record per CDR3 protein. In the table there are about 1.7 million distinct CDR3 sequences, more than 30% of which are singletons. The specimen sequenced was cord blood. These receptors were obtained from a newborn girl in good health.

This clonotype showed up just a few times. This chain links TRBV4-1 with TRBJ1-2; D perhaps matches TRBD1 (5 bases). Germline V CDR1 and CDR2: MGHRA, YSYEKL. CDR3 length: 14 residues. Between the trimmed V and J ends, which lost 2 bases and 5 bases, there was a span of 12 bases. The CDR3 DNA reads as TGCGCCAGCAGCCAACTTCTGGGGGAATATGGCTACACCTTC. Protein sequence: CASSQLLGEYGYTF.

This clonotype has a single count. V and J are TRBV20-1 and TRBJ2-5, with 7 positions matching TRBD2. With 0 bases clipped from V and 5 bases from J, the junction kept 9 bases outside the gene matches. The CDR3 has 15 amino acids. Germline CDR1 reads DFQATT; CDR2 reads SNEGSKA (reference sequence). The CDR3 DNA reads TGCAGTGCTAGAGATGCGCGGGGGAGCGGTGAGACCCAGTACTTC. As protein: CSARDARGSGETQYF.

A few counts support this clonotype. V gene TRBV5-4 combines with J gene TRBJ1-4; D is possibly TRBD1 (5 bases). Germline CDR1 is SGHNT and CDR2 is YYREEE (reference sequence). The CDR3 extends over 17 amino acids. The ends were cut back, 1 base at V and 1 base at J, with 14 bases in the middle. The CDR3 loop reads CASSLKIGRGTNEKLFF. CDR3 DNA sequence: TGTGCCAGCAGCTTGAAAATCGGGAGGGGAACTAATGAAAAACTGTTTTTT.

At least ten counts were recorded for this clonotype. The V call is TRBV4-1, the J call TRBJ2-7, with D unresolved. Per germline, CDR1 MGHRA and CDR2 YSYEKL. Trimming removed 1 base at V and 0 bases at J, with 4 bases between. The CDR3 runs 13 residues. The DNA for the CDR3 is TGCGCCAGCAGCCAAGCATTCTCCTACGAGCAGTACTTC. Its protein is CASSQAFSYEQYF.

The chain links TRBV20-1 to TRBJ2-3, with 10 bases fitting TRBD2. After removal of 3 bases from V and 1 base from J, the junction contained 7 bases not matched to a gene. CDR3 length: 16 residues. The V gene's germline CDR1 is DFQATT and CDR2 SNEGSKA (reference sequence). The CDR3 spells CSASASGSGGTDTQYF. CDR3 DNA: TGCAGTGCTAGCGCTAGCGGGAGCGGCGGCACAGATACGCAGTATTTT.

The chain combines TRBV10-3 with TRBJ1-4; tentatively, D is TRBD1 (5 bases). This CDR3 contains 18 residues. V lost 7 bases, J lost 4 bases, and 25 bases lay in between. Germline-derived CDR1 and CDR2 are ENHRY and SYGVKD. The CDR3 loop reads CAIILLGAPTRDNEKLFF. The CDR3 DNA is TGTGCCATCATTCTGCTTGGGGCGCCGACACGTGATAATGAAAAACTGTTTTTT.

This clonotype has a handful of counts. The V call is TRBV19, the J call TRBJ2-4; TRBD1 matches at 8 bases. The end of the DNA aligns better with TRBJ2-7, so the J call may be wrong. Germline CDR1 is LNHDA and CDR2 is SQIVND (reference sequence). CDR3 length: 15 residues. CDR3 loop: CASSIEGTGINEQYF. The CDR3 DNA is TGTGCCAGTAGTATAGAGGGGACAGGTATCAACGAGCAGTACTTC.

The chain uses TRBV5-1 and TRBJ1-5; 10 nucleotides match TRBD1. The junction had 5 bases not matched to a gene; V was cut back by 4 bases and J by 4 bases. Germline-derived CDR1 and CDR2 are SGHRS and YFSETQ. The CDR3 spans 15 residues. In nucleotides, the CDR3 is TGCGCCAGCAGCACAGGGGACAGGGGAAATCAGCCCCAGCATTTT. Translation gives CASSTGDRGNQPQHF. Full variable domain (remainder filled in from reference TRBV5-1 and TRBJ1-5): KAGVTQTPRYLIKTRGQQVTLSCSPISGHRSVSWYQQTPGQGLQFLFEYFSETQRNKGNFPGRFSGRQFSNSRSEMNVSTLELGDSALYLCASSTGDRGNQPQHFGDGTRLSIL.

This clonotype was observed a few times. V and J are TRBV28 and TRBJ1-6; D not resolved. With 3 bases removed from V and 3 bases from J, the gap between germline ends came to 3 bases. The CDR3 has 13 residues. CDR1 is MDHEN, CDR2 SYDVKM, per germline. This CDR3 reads CASSLYYNSPLHF. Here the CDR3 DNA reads TGTGCCAGCAGTTTGTACTATAATTCACCCCTCCACTTT.

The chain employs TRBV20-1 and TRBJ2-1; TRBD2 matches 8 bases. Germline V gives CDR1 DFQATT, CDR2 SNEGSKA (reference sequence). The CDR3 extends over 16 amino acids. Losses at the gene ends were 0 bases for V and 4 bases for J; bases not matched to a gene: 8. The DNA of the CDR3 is TGCAGTGCTAGAGAGGGCTTAGCGGGGAAGTACAATGAGCAGTTCTTC. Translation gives CSAREGLAGKYNEQFF.

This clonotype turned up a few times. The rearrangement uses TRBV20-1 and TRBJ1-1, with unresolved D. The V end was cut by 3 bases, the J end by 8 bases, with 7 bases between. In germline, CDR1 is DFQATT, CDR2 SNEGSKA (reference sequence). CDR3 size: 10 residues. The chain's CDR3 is CSASSQEAFF. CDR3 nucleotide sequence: TGCAGTGCTAGCAGCCAGGAAGCTTTCTTT.

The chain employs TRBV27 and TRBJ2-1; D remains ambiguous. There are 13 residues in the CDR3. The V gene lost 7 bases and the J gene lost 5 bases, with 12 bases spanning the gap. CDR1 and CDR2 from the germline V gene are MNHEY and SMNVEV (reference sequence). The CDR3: CASTNAPNNEQFF. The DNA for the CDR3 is TGTGCCAGCACCAATGCACCGAACAATGAGCAGTTCTTC.

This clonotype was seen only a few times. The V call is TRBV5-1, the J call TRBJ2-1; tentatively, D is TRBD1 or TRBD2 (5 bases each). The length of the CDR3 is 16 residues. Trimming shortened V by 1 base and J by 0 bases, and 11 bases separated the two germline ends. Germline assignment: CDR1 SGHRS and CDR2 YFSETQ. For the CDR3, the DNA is TGCGCCAGCAGCTTGTTTCCGGGGCCCTCCTACAATGAGCAGTTCTTC. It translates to CASSLFPGPSYNEQFF.

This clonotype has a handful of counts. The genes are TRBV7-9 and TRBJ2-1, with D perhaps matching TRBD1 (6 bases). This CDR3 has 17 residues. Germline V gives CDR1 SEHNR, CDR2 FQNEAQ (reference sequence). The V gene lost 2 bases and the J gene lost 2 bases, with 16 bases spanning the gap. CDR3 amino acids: CASSLWRGTYTYNEQFF. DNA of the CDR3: TGTGCCAGCAGCTTATGGCGAGGGACATACACCTACAATGAGCAGTTCTTC.

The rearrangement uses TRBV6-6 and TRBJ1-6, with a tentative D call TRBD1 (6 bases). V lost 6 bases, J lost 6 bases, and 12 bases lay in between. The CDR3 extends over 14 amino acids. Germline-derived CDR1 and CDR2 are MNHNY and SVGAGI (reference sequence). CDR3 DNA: TGTGCCAGCAGCCAGTCGGACAGTAATTCACCCCTCCACTTT. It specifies CASSQSDSNSPLHF.

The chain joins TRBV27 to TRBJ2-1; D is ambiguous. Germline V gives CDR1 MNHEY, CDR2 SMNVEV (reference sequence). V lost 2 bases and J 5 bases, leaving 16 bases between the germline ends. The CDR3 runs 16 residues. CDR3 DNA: TGTGCCAGCAGTTTAGAGCCGATGGGTTTTAACAATGAGCAGTTCTTC. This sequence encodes CASSLEPMGFNNEQFF.

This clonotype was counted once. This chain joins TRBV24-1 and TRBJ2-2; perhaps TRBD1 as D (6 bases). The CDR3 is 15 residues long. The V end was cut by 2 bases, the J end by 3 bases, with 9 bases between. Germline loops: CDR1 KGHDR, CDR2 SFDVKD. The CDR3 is CATSDWDTHTGELFF. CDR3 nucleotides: TGTGCCACCAGTGATTGGGACACTCACACCGGGGAGCTGTTTTTT.

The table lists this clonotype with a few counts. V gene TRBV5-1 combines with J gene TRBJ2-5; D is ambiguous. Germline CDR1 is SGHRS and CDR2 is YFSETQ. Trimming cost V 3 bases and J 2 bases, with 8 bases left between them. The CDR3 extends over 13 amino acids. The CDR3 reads CASSYLGQETQYF. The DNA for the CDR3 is TGCGCCAGCAGCTATCTAGGGCAAGAGACCCAGTACTTC.

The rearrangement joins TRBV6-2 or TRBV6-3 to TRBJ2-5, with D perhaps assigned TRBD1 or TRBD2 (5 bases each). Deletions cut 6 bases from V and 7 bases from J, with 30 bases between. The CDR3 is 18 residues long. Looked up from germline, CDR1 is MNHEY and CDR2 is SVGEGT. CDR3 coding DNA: TGTGCCAGCAGAGCCCTTCGCGGAGGAGTCAGGGAGTGGCGGACCCAGTACTTC. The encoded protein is CASRALRGGVREWRTQYF.

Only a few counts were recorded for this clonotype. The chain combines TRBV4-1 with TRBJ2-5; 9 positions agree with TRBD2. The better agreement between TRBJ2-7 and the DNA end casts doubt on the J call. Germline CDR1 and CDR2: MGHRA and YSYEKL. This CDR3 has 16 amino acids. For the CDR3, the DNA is TGCGCCAGCAGCCAAGAGGTCGGTAGCGGGAGTTACGAGCAGTACTTC. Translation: CASSQEVGSGSYEQYF.